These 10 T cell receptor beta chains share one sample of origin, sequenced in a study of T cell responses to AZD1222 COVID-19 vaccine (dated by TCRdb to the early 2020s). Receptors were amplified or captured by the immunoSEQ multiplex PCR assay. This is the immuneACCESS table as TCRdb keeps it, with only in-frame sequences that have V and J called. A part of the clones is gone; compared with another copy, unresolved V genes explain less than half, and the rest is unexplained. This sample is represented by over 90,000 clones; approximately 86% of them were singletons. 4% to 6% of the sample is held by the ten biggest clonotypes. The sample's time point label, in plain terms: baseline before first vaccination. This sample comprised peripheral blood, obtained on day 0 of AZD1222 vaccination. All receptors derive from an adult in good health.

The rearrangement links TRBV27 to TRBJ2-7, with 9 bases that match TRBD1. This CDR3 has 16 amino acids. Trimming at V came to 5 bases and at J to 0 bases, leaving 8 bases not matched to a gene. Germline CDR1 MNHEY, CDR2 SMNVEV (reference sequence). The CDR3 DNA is TGTGCCAGCAGTGATGGCGGACAGGGGCCCTCCTACGAGCAGTACTTC. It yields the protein CASSDGGQGPSYEQYF.

CDR3 in DNA: TGTGCCAGCAGTTCGGGGACTGGGATGGTTGGAGGGAACATTCAGTACTTC. It specifies CASSSGTGMVGGNIQYF. V and J are TRBV27 and TRBJ2-4; a weak D match, TRBD2 (6 bases). Trimming removed 4 bases at V and 7 bases at J, with 23 bases between. This CDR3 spans 17 amino acids. Looked up from germline, CDR1 is MNHEY and CDR2 is SMNVEV (reference sequence).

The DNA for the CDR3 is TGTGCCAGCACCTCTCCATTGGGGCGAGGCAATCAGCCCCAGCATTTT. Translating gives CASTSPLGRGNQPQHF. The rearrangement uses TRBV28 and TRBJ1-5, with D perhaps TRBD1 (5 bases). Germline lookup yields CDR1 MDHEN and CDR2 SYDVKM. Trimming left V 7 bases short and J 2 bases short, with 18 bases between. The CDR3 loop spans 16 amino acids.

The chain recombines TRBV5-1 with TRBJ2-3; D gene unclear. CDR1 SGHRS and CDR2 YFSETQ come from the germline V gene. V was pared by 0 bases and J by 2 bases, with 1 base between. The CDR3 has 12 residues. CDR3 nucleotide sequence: TGCGCCAGCAGCTTGGACACAGATACGCAGTATTTT. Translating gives CASSLDTDTQYF. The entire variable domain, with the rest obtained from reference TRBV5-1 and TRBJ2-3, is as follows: KAGVTQTPRYLIKTRGQQVTLSCSPISGHRSVSWYQQTPGQGLQFLFEYFSETQRNKGNFPGRFSGRQFSNSRSEMNVSTLELGDSALYLCASSLDTDTQYFGPGTRLTVL.

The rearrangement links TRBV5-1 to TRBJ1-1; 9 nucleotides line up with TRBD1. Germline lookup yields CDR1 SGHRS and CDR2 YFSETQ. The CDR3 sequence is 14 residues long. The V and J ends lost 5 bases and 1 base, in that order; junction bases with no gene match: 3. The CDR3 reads CASRQTGGNTEAFF. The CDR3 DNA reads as TGCGCCAGCAGACAGACAGGGGGGAACACTGAAGCTTTCTTT.

CDR3 sequence: CASIRDSSSYEQYF. The CDR3 DNA follows: TGCGCCAGCATTAGGGACAGCAGCTCCTACGAGCAGTACTTC. The genes are TRBV10-1 and TRBJ2-7, with 7 bases that match TRBD1. Looked up from germline, CDR1 is WNHNN and CDR2 is SYGVQD (reference sequence). The CDR3 is 14 amino acids. V was clipped by 7 bases and J by 0 bases; unmatched bases: 6.

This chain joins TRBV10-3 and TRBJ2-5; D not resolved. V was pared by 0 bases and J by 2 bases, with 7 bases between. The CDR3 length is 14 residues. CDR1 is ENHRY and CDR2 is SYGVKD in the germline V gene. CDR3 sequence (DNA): TGTGCCATCAGTGAGTCTGGTCAACAAGAGACCCAGTACTTC. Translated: CAISESGQQETQYF.

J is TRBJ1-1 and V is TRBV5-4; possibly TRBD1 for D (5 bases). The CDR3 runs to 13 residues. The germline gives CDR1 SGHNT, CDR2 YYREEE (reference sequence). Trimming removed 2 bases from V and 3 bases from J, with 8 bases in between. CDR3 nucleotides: TGTGCCAGCAGCTTCGACAGCGACACTGAAGCTTTCTTT. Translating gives CASSFDSDTEAFF.

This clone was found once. In DNA form, the CDR3 reads TGCGCCAGCAGCCAAATCAGGGGGGTCGCCTACGAGCAGTACTTC. This codes for CASSQIRGVAYEQYF. V and J are TRBV4-3 and TRBJ2-7; possible D gene TRBD1, 7 bases. The CDR3 runs 15 residues. V shed 2 bases and J shed 2 bases, with 13 bases lying between them. Looked up from germline, CDR1 is LGHNA and CDR2 is YSLEER.

The CDR3 sequence is CASSNPREGLGTQYF. In nucleotides, the CDR3 is TGTGCCAGCAGTAACCCCAGGGAGGGCCTTGGGACCCAGTACTTC. V and J are TRBV11-2 and TRBJ2-5; 7 bases line up with TRBD2. Germline assignment: CDR1 SGHAT and CDR2 FQNNGV. Trimming at V came to 6 bases and at J to 7 bases, leaving 14 bases not matched to a gene. The CDR3 contains 15 residues. Full variable domain (outside the CDR3, taken from reference TRBV11-2 and TRBJ2-5): EAGVAQSPRYKIIEKRQSVAFWCNPISGHATLYWYQQILGQGPKLLIQFQNNGVVDDSQLPKDRFSAERLKGVDSTLKIQPAKLEDSAVYLCASSNPREGLGTQYFGPGTRLLVL.